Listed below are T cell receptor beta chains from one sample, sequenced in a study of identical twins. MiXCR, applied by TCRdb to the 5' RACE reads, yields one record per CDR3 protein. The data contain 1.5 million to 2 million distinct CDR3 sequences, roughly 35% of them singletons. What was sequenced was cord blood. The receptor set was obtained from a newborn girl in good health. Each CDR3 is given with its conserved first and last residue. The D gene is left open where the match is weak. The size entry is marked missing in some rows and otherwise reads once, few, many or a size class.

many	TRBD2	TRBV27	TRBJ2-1	TGTGCCAGCAGTTTATTGGCTAGCGGGAGTAATGAGCAGTTCTTC	CASSLLASGSNEQFF
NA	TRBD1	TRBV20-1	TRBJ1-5	TGCAGTGCTAGAGCCCCGGGACAGGGGAGTGGGCATTTT	CSARAPGQGSGHF
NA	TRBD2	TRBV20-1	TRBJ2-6	TGCAGTGCTAGCGCCACTCCGGGACTAGCTTACTCCTCTGGGGCCAACGTCCTGACTTTC	CSASATPGLAYSSGANVLTF
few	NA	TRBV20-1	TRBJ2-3	TGCAGTGCTAGGTTGGGGCATGCCAACACAGATACGCAGTATTTT	CSARLGHANTDTQYF
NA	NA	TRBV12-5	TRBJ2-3	TGTGCTAGTGGTGACGGGCCCCCCATCGATACGCAGTATTTT	CASGDGPPIDTQYF
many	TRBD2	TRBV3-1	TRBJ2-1	TGTGCCAGCAGCCAAGATTTTATCGGCGGGAGTGAACAGTTCTTC	CASSQDFIGGSEQFF
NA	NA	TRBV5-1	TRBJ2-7	TGCGCCAGCAGCACGGGCTCCGAGAGTGCCTACGAGCAGTACTTC	CASSTGSESAYEQYF
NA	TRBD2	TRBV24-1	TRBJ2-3	TGTGCCACCAGTGATCACAATAGCGGGAGAGTCCCAGATACGCAGTATTTT	CATSDHNSGRVPDTQYF
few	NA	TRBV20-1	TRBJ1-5	TGCAGTGTTAAACTGGGGTATCAGCCCCAGCATTTT	CSVKLGYQPQHF
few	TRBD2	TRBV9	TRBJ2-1	TGTGCCAGCAGCGTCGGGGACTACCTCCCCTACAATGAGCAGTTCTTC	CASSVGDYLPYNEQFF
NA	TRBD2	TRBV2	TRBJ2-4	TGTGCCAGCAGTGAGAGGACTAGCGGCATTCAGTACTTC	CASSERTSGIQYF
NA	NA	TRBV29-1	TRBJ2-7	TGCAGCGTTGGTGAGACACTTTCCTACGAGCAGTACTTC	CSVGETLSYEQYF
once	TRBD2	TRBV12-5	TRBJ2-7	TGTGCTAGTGGTTTCGTCGTTAGCGGGCCTTCCAGCTCCTACAATGAGCAGTACTTC	CASGFVVSGPSSSYNEQYF
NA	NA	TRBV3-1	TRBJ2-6	TGTGCCAGCAGCCCCGATCACTATGGGGCCAACGTCCTGACTTTC	CASSPDHYGANVLTF
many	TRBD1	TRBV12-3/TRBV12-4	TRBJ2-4	TGTGCCAGCAGTTTAGTGGACAGGGGAGGGGAGCAGTACTTC	CASSLVDRGGEQYF